This TCR beta chain was retrieved from a study of blood T cell repertoires in COVID-19. Across the study: Acute and convalescent COVID-19 samples came from the United States, Italy and Spain. From T cells, B-cell-depleted T cells, or PBMCs came the material, which was cDNA or gDNA.

Libraries were prepared by immunoSEQ multiplex PCR; TCRdb keeps only in-frame clonotypes and omits some of them. The sample consists of 350,000 or so clones, approximately 89% of them appearing once. Germline V lookup: CDR1 MNHEY, CDR2 SMNVEV (reference sequence). Germline trimming cut 5 bases from V and 2 bases from J; bases unmatched to any gene: 7. The CDR3 has 15 residues. This clone was seen a handful of times. The Seattle patients joined while their infection was active and were tracked longitudinally afterward. The V call is TRBV27, the J call TRBJ2-7; 9 positions match TRBD1. The sequence was collected from a woman in her sixties with COVID-19, enrolled during active disease. Sequences were obtained from peripheral blood. The CDR3 sequence is CASSRPGTGTYEQYF. The DNA for the CDR3 is TGTGCCAGCAGTCGTCCCGGGACAGGGACCTACGAGCAGTACTTC.